Given below is one T cell receptor beta chain in context. No antigen is known for it. Doses given second, at about 4 or about 12 weeks, were pooled. Germline assignment: CDR1 MNHEY and CDR2 SMNVEV (reference sequence). This CDR3 contains 17 residues. The V gene lost 2 bases and the J gene lost 2 bases, with 18 bases spanning the gap. Some clones are missing from TCRdb's copy, which holds only in-frame ones; the method was immunoSEQ multiplex PCR. The data hold some 110,000 clones, with 90% observed a single time. This specimen comes from a study of T cell responses to AZD1222 COVID-19 vaccine. Study outcomes and limitations: All repertoire sampling was performed exclusively after the peak T cell response. Only six people who got AZD1222 tested seropositive at baseline. There were mostly white British donors and more females than males, and clonal diversity was possibly underestimated.

The chain recombines TRBV27 with TRBJ1-1; tentatively, D is TRBD1 (5 bases). The material sequenced was peripheral blood, taken 28 days after the second AZD1222 dose. The receptor's source is an adult who received the AZD1222 COVID-19 vaccine. CDR3 sequence: CASSLGQGKASNTEAFF. CDR3 bases: TGTGCCAGCAGTTTAGGCCAGGGAAAGGCTTCTAACACTGAAGCTTTCTTT.